Below, 6 T cell receptor beta chains from the same sample are listed, as sequenced in a study of blood T cells in healthy people across ages. Then a second PCR, running about 6 to 12 cycles, was carried out with a sample-barcoded 5' primer and a J-beta primer mix. In TCRdb, the 5' RACE reads were re-called with MiXCR into one record per CDR3 protein. Of 800,000 to 1,000,000 distinct CDR3 sequences listed, 40% to 60% are singletons. Sequenced material: blood. The receptors here all came from a man aged 25-40 years in good health.

This chain links TRBV24-1 with TRBJ2-3; tentatively, D is TRBD2 (6 bases). Trimming took off 3 bases at V and 2 bases at J, with 8 bases between the two ends. Germline V gene data show CDR1 as KGHDR and CDR2 as SFDVKD. The CDR3 is 14 residues long. For the CDR3, the DNA is TGTGCCACCAGTGATGGGGGGTACACAGATACGCAGTATTTT. This codes for CATSDGGYTDTQYF.

This clonotype was observed a handful of times. J is TRBJ2-7 and V is TRBV2; 10 bases line up with TRBD2. V was pared by 6 bases and J by 3 bases, with 2 bases of the junction left unmatched. The CDR3 length is 13 residues. Germline assignment: CDR1 SNHLY and CDR2 FYNNEI. The CDR3 spells CASRPSGGYEQYF. The CDR3 DNA is TGTGCCAGCAGACCTAGCGGGGGCTACGAGCAGTACTTC. The entire variable domain, with the rest obtained from reference TRBV2 and TRBJ2-7, is as follows: EPEVTQTPSHQVTQMGQEVILRCVPISNHLYFYWYRQILGQKVEFLVSFYNNEISEKSEIFDDQFSVERPDGSNFTLKIRSTKLEDSAMYFCASRPSGGYEQYFGPGTRLTVT.

V and J are TRBV18 and TRBJ1-2, with no clear D. Germline V gene data show CDR1 as KGHSH and CDR2 as LQKENI. V gave up 2 bases and J gave up 6 bases, with 10 bases separating them. The CDR3 extends over 13 amino acids. CDR3 loop: CASSPSYSDGYTF. CDR3 DNA sequence: TGTGCCAGCTCACCATCCTACTCGGATGGCTACACCTTC.

The chain recombines TRBV7-9 with TRBJ2-7; 8 bases fit TRBD2. CDR1 SEHNR and CDR2 FQNEAQ come from the germline V gene (reference sequence). The CDR3 sequence is 14 residues long. The J segment lost 0 bases and the V segment lost 6 bases, leaving 4 bases of the junction unmatched. The CDR3 DNA reads TGTGCCAGCAGGACTAGCGTCGACTCCTACGAGCAGTACTTC. Translating it yields CASRTSVDSYEQYF.

CDR3 in amino acids: CASSFFDSYEQYF. CDR3 bases: TGTGCCAGCAGCTTCTTCGACTCCTACGAGCAGTACTTC. The chain recombines TRBV7-9 with TRBJ2-7; D is uncertain. The CDR3 runs 13 residues. Trimming took 3 bases from V and 0 from J, leaving 6 bases between them. Germline lookup yields CDR1 SEHNR and CDR2 FQNEAQ (reference sequence).

The chain couples TRBV20-1 to TRBJ2-7; TRBD2 might be the D (6 bases). Trimming took off 0 bases at V and 12 bases at J, with 15 bases between the two ends. The germline V gene has CDR1 DFQATT and CDR2 SNEGSKA (reference sequence). The CDR3 is made up of 12 amino acids. CDR3 protein: CSAREGWGAGYF. The CDR3 DNA is TGCAGTGCTAGAGAGGGTTGGGGAGCGGGGTACTTC.